These T cell receptor beta chains were read from a single sample in a study of T-cell memory formation after mild COVID-19. Using its own MiXCR run on the 5' RACE reads, TCRdb lists one record per CDR3 protein. The table lists some 210,000 distinct CDR3 sequences, 15% to 20% of them singletons. Sequenced material: PBMCs or a T cell subset sorted from them (not recorded which). The receptors were gathered from an adult woman who had mild COVID-19 (a few samples of this study predate the infection). Cell type and time point are not known. The CDR3 runs from the conserved cysteine through the conserved F or W. D genes are given only for firm matches. Size tells how often a clone was seen (once, few, many) or the class of an expanded clone, and some rows leave it out.

TRBJ1-5	few	TRBV5-5	.	TGTGCCAGCAGCTTGGGCCGACATAGCAATCAGCCCCAGCATTTT	CASSLGRHSNQPQHF
TRBJ2-3	few	TRBV20-1	TRBD1	TGCAGTGCTAGGTTGGGGACAGCCAGCACAGATACGCAGTATTTT	CSARLGTASTDTQYF
TRBJ2-3	.	TRBV6-4	TRBD2	TGTGCCAGCAGCGGGGGGGCTAGCACAGATACGCAGTATTTT	CASSGGASTDTQYF
TRBJ1-5	many	TRBV5-5	.	TGTGCCAGCAGCGCTCTTGGGGGGGATAGCAATCAGCCCCAGCATTTT	CASSALGGDSNQPQHF
TRBJ1-2	few	TRBV12-3/TRBV12-4	TRBD1	TGTGCCAGCAGCCAGGGGGACAGGCGCTACACCTTC	CASSQGDRRYTF
TRBJ1-6	.	TRBV3-1	.	TGTGCCAGCAGCCAAGCAAGGGGTCGGAATTCACCCCTCCACTTT	CASSQARGRNSPLHF
TRBJ2-1	.	TRBV18	TRBD2	TGTGCCAGCTCACCGTTACTAGCGGCTCGTCGCAATGAGCAGTTCTTC	CASSPLLAARRNEQFF
TRBJ1-1	.	TRBV12-3/TRBV12-4	TRBD1	TGTGCCAGCAGTTTCGTCCCGGGACAGGGTTCCACTGAAGCTTTCTTT	CASSFVPGQGSTEAFF
TRBJ2-7	few	TRBV12-3/TRBV12-4	TRBD2	TGTGCCAGCAGTCCTACGGGACTAGCTAGGTCCTACGAGCAGTACTTC	CASSPTGLARSYEQYF
TRBJ1-2	few	TRBV12-3/TRBV12-4	.	TGTGCCAGCAGCCCAGGGGTCACCAACTATGGCTACACCTTC	CASSPGVTNYGYTF
TRBJ1-5	.	TRBV24-1	.	TGTGCCACCAGTGACCATAAAGGGGGGAGCAATCAGCCCCAGCATTTT	CATSDHKGGSNQPQHF
TRBJ1-2	.	TRBV25-1	.	TGTGCCAGCAGTGAAATGGCAGCGAACTATGGCTACACCTTC	CASSEMAANYGYTF
TRBJ1-3	.	TRBV9	TRBD1	TGTGCCAGCAGCACATCGACAGGGCTCTCTGGAAACACCATATATTTT	CASSTSTGLSGNTIYF
TRBJ1-1	.	TRBV7-9	TRBD1	TGTGCCAGCAGCTTACAGGGGGTGGGGAACACTGAAGCTTTCTTT	CASSLQGVGNTEAFF
TRBJ2-6	.	TRBV12-3/TRBV12-4	.	TGTGCCAGCAAGAGATCGGGCTCTGGGGCCAACGTCCTGACTTTC	CASKRSGSGANVLTF
TRBJ1-5	.	TRBV20-1	.	TGCAGTGCTTGGGAAGGGAGTAGCAATCAGCCCCAGCATTTT	CSAWEGSSNQPQHF
TRBJ2-7	many	TRBV24-1	TRBD1	TGTGCCACCAGTGATTCCGGGACAGGCTCTCGCGAGCAGTACTTC	CATSDSGTGSREQYF
TRBJ2-1	few	TRBV5-1	.	TGCGCCAGCAGCTTGGTTGCAGGGCAAGGCAATGAGCAGTTCTTC	CASSLVAGQGNEQFF
TRBJ1-4	once	TRBV6-1	.	TGTGCCAGCAGTGAAGCCGGGGGCTCGGGACTACCGATCGCTTTT	CASSEAGGSGLPIAF
TRBJ1-2	once	TRBV20-1	.	TGCAGTGCTAGAGATCTCCGGAACTATGGCTACACCTTC	CSARDLRNYGYTF
TRBJ1-5	.	TRBV7-2	.	TGTGCCAGCAGCTCAGACTACAATCAGCCCCAGCATTTT	CASSSDYNQPQHF
TRBJ1-5	few	TRBV12-3/TRBV12-4	.	TGTGCCAGCAGTTATCCCGCCGGCGGGAATCAGCCCCAGCATTTT	CASSYPAGGNQPQHF
TRBJ1-5	few	TRBV15	TRBD1	TGTGCCACCAGCTGGGGACAGGGGGGAACTCAGCCCCAGCATTTT	CATSWGQGGTQPQHF
TRBJ2-2	few	TRBV5-1	TRBD2	TGCGCCAGCAGCTTCGCGGGAGCTACCGGGGAGCTGTTTTTT	CASSFAGATGELFF
TRBJ2-7	few	TRBV27	TRBD1	TGTGCCAGCAGCCCCCGACAGGGGGCGAGGTACGAGCAGTACTTC	CASSPRQGARYEQYF